These T cell receptor beta chains were read from a single sample in a study of T cell changes during pregnancy in multiple sclerosis. Clones were read by immunoSEQ multiplex PCR, and TCRdb kept only the in-frame ones, dropping some. Of approximately 98,000 clones detected, 92% appear once; the ten largest clones hold about 2%. This specimen consisted of peripheral blood, obtained after pregnancy. Source of these receptors: a female donor in good health, enrolled as a control in a pregnancy study. Each CDR3 is given with its conserved first and last residue. D genes are given only for firm matches. Expanded clones get a size class; other rows say once, few or many, or leave the size out.

abundance | j_gene | v_gene | d_gene | CDR3aa | CDR3nt
once | TRBJ2-3 | TRBV7-9 | - | CASSYSQGPPRYF | TGTGCCAGCAGTTACTCACAGGGCCCCCCCAGGTATTTT
- | TRBJ1-1 | TRBV29-1 | - | CSVAGRFETEAFF | TGCAGCGTTGCTGGCAGGTTCGAGACTGAAGCTTTCTTT
- | TRBJ2-7 | TRBV9 | TRBD1 | CASSVDRDRGLYEQYF | TGTGCCAGCAGCGTAGACCGGGACAGAGGGCTCTACGAGCAGTACTTC
once | TRBJ1-2 | TRBV5-6 | TRBD1 | CASSQDRGDYGYTF | TGTGCCAGCAGCCAGGACAGGGGAGACTATGGCTACACCTTC
- | TRBJ1-6 | TRBV7-9 | TRBD1 | CASSLGTGPNSPLHF | TGTGCCAGCAGCTTAGGGACAGGGCCCAATTCACCCCTCCACTTT
- | TRBJ1-1 | TRBV11-2 | TRBD1 | CASSLPRQGPEAFF | TGTGCCAGCAGCTTACCCAGACAGGGCCCTGAAGCTTTCTTT
- | TRBJ2-7 | TRBV2 | TRBD2 | CASKQREITEQYF | TGTGCCAGCAAGCAGCGGGAGATTACCGAGCAGTACTTC
- | TRBJ1-4 | TRBV30 | - | CAWSARPGIGEKLFF | TGTGCCTGGAGTGCGCGTCCCGGGATAGGGGAAAAACTGTTTTTT
once | TRBJ1-2 | TRBV7-9 | - | CASTSGQLGYTF | TGTGCCAGCACCTCCGGACAGCTAGGCTACACCTTC
- | TRBJ2-5 | TRBV7-2 | TRBD1 | CASSPTDRAQYF | TGTGCCAGCAGCCCAACCGACAGGGCCCAGTACTTC